This T cell receptor beta chain was recovered during a study of cytomegalovirus exposure and HLA in healthy donors (dated 2017 in TCRdb). For the wider study: An earlier analysis of some 500 of the donors reported 250 to 350 Gb of sequence data and 117 million unique TCR beta sequences from about 200 million T cells. A later genetic analysis took genome-wide SNP genotypes for about 55% of the 666 donors and used that subset as a discovery cohort. About 330 gigabases of sequencing data and around 80 million unique TCR sequences made up an early release that covered approximately 620 HLA-typed donors. Among the roughly 380 genotyped donors, approximately 77% belonged to the genetic ancestry cluster associated with self-reported Caucasian donors. High-throughput TCR immunosequencing, statistical association of individual TCRs with disease status, and machine learning were combined to predict cytomegalovirus infection status. Donor age, sex, ethnicity and CMV serostatus were collected together with the repertoire data. The T cell repertoires of 666 subjects were profiled by immunosequencing and related to cytomegalovirus serostatus. Class I and class II HLA loci were covered by the typing at four-digit resolution. Because of strong linkage in the cohort, roughly five DR-DQ haplotypes were treated as single units for association and clustering. An earlier analysis of some 500 of the donors applied high-throughput TCR beta sequencing to assess whether each TCR beta V gene segment acted as functional or pseudogenic. The aim of the study was to test whether cataloging public T cell receptors could identify signatures of past pathogen exposure. Among a few hundred genotyped donors of the cohort, an average of around 240,000 unique TCR beta nucleotide sequences were sequenced per donor, roughly a sixth of them non-productive. In addition to the first cohort of around 670 subjects, a separate validation cohort of 130 or so different subjects was used. To study patterns of TCR occurrence, a later analysis re-analyzed previously published TCR beta repertoires from just over 650 donors and added high-resolution HLA genotyping. The number of typed donors differed by locus: 629-630 for A, B, C, DRB1 and DQB1; some 500 for DQA1; some 590 for DPA1; and some 430 for DPB1. Rather than drawing on any new phenotypic data, the later analysis identified candidate immune exposures from TCR beta sequences and the way those sequences occurred across donors. All discovery cohort repertoires had been generated using a single sequencing platform. Summary of the overall study and its limitations: A further reported finding was that TCR beta sequences accurately predicted the HLA-A and HLA-B alleles for most subjects in the first cohort. The authors suggested that the approach could potentially be extended to other disease states and immunological phenotypes. According to a later analysis, TCR association rates differed among HLA loci, with DRB1 alleles showing the most associated TCRs and HLA-C alleles showing the fewest. Correlated functional status among segregating V segments might be attributable to linkage disequilibrium, but an unknown experimental factor could not be ruled out. Roughly uniform sequencing depth across donors was assumed in presence/absence analyses, although this assumption may not hold. Because the 87-base-pair reads could not distinguish some IMGT-functional V segments, including TRBV6-2 and TRBV6-3, those segments were excluded. When HLA alleles, especially DR and DQ, strongly co-occurred, TCR associations were difficult to assign to individual alleles. In a later analysis, 15,000 to 20,000 TCR beta sequences were associated with specific HLA alleles at a false discovery rate of 0.05. The classifier was reported to diagnose cytomegalovirus status with high specificity and sensitivity in both the original cohort and the validation cohort. The study gave a list of 150 to 200 TCR beta chains associated with cytomegalovirus. Across donors, most TCR sequences were observed very rarely, whereas some public TCRs were present in many individuals. The earlier analysis of 587 of the donors excluded over 15 rarely observed V segments, including chromosome 9 orphons, because counts were too low. Compared with equally common non-associated chains, HLA-associated TCR beta chains in a later analysis were more clonally expanded and had lower generation probabilities. Because some donors lacked HLA typing at each locus, the association tests relied only on the typed subset. CMV serostatus was the only immune exposure information available for the cohort. The sequencing pipeline was judged likely to have produced a cluster of highly shared sequence variants as a technical artifact. In a later analysis, several top co-occurrence clusters were reported to appear linked to parvovirus B19, influenza, CMV and Epstein-Barr virus. Broadly in line with IMGT annotations, most TCR beta V segments showed up in productive rearrangements about 87% or about 30% of the time in an earlier analysis of several hundred of the donors. A later analysis found that most CMV-associated TCR beta chains appeared HLA-restricted, with HLA associations seemingly driven largely by CMV exposure. In this cohort, only TCR beta chains were sequenced, and detectable features were limited by the absence of alpha or paired-chain data. A few of the identified cytomegalovirus-associated TCR beta chains were confirmed in vitro to be specific for cytomegalovirus antigens. According to a later genetic analysis, donors in an Asian-associated ancestry cluster had fewer N-insertions in productive TCRs than the approximately 700-donor mean. V-gene and J-gene trimming of TCR beta chains was associated with a missense DCLRE1C variant in a later genetic analysis, and the association was replicated in an independent cohort.

The germline V gene gives CDR1 as ENHRY and CDR2 as SYGVKD. V and J lose 3 bases and 3 bases, and a span of 9 bases separates them. The CDR3 goes from the cysteine to the phenylalanine over 14 residues. Of all the DNA, just the CDR3 is kept, 42 bases in frame from base 1. The library was obtained by the immunoSEQ multiplex PCR assay. The multiplex PCR relied on a mix of 60 forward primers for TCR Vbeta segments and 13 reverse primers for TCR Jbeta segments. A multiplex PCR assay on genomic DNA amplified the CDR3 region of rearranged TCR beta genes. The amplified TCR beta libraries were sequenced on the Illumina HiSeq System as 87-base-pair reads. As for how the authors treated the data: A later analysis tallied tens of millions of unique TCR beta chains across the 640 or so repertoires, and some 10 million of those chains were shared by two or more donors. Raw reads were error-corrected and collapsed into unique sequences by a nearest-neighbor algorithm in which closely related sequences were merged to remove PCR and sequencing errors. CDR3 sequences were aligned to IMGT reference sequences to assign V, D and J gene segments. Each retained sequence needed at least a six-nucleotide match to both a V gene segment and a J gene segment. Rearrangements were classified as productive when the CDR3 lacked stop codons and remained in frame with V and J, and all other rearrangements were classified as non-productive. CDR3 was defined by IMGT convention, running from the second conserved V-encoded cysteine to the conserved J-encoded phenylalanine. The earlier analysis of 587 of the donors excluded any sequence lacking an unambiguous match to a single V gene segment. In an earlier analysis of roughly 600 of the donors, a V segment was called functional when productive rearrangements were above 56.7%, and segregating when the standard deviation between donors exceeded 5%. A statistical classification framework was built to diagnose cytomegalovirus status from the catalog of TCR beta chain sequences. A later analysis assigned V and J genes by comparing TCR nucleotide sequences with IMGT/GENE-DB human TR gene sequences. Using the TCRdist pipeline, a later analysis assigned CDR3 sequences along with most-parsimonious VDJ recombination scenarios. In a later analysis, each TCR beta chain was defined by its CDR3 amino acid sequence together with its V-gene family, and reads lacking a unique V-gene family were excluded. To address suspected cross-contamination and a sequencing artifact, a later analysis removed roughly 640 highly shared, low-generation-probability nucleotide sequences. For each public chain, a later analysis derived a clonal expansion index from normalized ranks of inferred template counts within each repertoire. Generation probabilities in a later analysis came from a VDJ recombination model fitted to out-of-frame rearrangements, and those results were checked against IGoR. In a later analysis, hypergeometric tests were used to score TCR-TCR, TCR-HLA and TCR-CMV co-occurrence, with a repertoire-size bias correction applied to TCR pairs. A later analysis estimated false discovery rates by permuting HLA or CMV assignments 20 times. A later analysis grouped co-occurring TCRs with DBSCAN, adding TCRdist sequence similarity when clustering within HLA-allele-positive subsets. Repertoires with fewer than 30,000 or more than 120,000 public chains were left out of co-occurrence clustering, as were four to six repertoires with anomalous nucleotide sharing. TCRdb took over this immuneACCESS table, retaining in-frame rearrangements with V and J assigned. Such tables are incomplete; in checked studies, under half of the missing clones stem from an unresolved V gene, and the remainder is unexplained. V and J calls plus clone size are reproduced from that table; the DNA served to infer D and trimming. In this sample the table shows 100,000 or so clones, around three quarters of which occur a single time. The ten largest clonotypes hold about 5.2% of the sample.

The cohort consisted of approximately 670 healthy bone marrow donors. Cohort members were all nominally healthy when sampled, although unrecorded immune exposures were likely present. The donor was CMV seropositive and was included in the group of some 290 seropositive cohort members. A peripheral blood sample was provided by each donor, and peripheral blood mononuclear cells were used for TCR beta sequencing. Genomic DNA was extracted from the blood cell samples with the Qiagen DNeasy Blood Extraction Kit. Concerning this clone itself: Its antigen target is currently unknown. Base qualities are not recorded, but no much larger clone differs from it by a single base.

The TCR sequence derives from a female donor in good health and CMV-seropositive. Specimen: PBMCs. The sequence joins TRBV10-3 to TRBJ1-5; the D gene assignment is ambiguous. The CDR3 reads CAISEGGNNQPQHF. The nucleotide sequence reads TGTGCCATCAGTGAAGGAGGAAACAATCAGCCCCAGCATTTT.